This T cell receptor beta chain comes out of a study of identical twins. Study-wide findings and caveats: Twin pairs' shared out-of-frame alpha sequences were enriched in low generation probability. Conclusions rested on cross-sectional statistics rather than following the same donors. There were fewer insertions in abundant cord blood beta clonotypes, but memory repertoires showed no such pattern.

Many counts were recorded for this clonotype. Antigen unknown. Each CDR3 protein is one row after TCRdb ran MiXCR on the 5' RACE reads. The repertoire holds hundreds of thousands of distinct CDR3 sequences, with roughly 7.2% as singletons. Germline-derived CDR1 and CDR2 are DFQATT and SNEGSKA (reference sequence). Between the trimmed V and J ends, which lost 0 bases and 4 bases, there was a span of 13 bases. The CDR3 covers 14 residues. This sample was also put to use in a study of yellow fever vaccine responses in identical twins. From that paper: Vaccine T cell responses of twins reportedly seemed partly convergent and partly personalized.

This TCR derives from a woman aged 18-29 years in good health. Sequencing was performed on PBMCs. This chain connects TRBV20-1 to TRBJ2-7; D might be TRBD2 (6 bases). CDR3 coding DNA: TGCAGTGCTAGAGATCAGACGGGGGATTACGAGCAGTACTTC. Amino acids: CSARDQTGDYEQYF.